This T cell receptor (beta chain) is from a study of metastatic and nonmetastatic thyroid tumors. Study as a whole: Comparison of repertoires was carried out across blood and tumor or nodule tissue from malignant and benign thyroid patients.

The table lists this clone with many counts. The sample holds other DNA sequences that translate to the same CDR3. Germline V gene lookup returns CDR1 SGHDT and CDR2 YYEEEE. This CDR3 region has 14 residues. J was trimmed by 3 bases and V by 3 bases; bases with no gene match: 4. Each patient went into thyroid surgery without having received any treatment. TCRdb redid the clone calls on the PCR reads using MiXCR. The sample records roughly 40,000 clones, 12% being singletons. This clonotype was obtained from a male donor with papillary thyroid cancer or a benign thyroid nodule (not recorded which). Some clones in this sample may be carry-over from other donors' samples. V gene TRBV5-6 combines with J gene TRBJ2-7; 9 bases line up with TRBD1. Sequencing input: blood. CDR3 bases: TGTGCCAGCAGCTGGGGGACAGGGAGCTACGAGCAGTACTTC. It is translated as CASSWGTGSYEQYF. The full variable domain, completed using reference TRBV5-6 and TRBJ2-7, is DAGVTQSPTHLIKTRGQQVTLRCSPKSGHDTVSWYQQALGQGPQFIFQYYEEEERQRGNFPDRFSGHQFPNYSSELNVNALLLGDSALYLCASSWGTGSYEQYFGPGTRLTVT.